This entry describes one TCR beta chain. Its antigen is still unknown. Primers for the PCR totalled 60 Vbeta and 13 Jbeta. Original processing notes: Among the unique TCR beta chains that a later analysis counted, around 82 million in all, about 11 million were shared. Sequencing used immunoSEQ multiplex PCR; TCRdb keeps in-frame clones, though not all of them. V and J calls and clone size are those listed in that table; D and trimming were worked out from the DNA. This sample has some 140,000 clones, with 80% found just once. This sample stems from a study of cytomegalovirus exposure and HLA in healthy donors. Looking at the study overall: Out of about 190 million T cells, an earlier analysis found roughly 110 million unique TCR beta sequences in total.

General study results and limits: Later work found that TCR association rates differed between HLA loci; DRB1 had the most and HLA-C the fewest.

The CDR3 is 15 amino acids. Germline CDR1 MNHEY, CDR2 SMNVEV (reference sequence). J was trimmed by 10 bases and V by 2 bases; bases with no gene match: 6. Sequenced material: PBMCs. J is TRBJ2-1 and V is TRBV27; 12 nucleotides match TRBD2. The clonotype was recovered from a male donor in good health and CMV-seropositive. The CDR3 sequence is CASSLHGLAGIEQFF. CDR3 in DNA: TGTGCCAGCAGTTTACATGGACTAGCGGGGATAGAGCAGTTCTTC.